The 4 T cell receptor beta chains below come from one sample, sequenced in a study of blood T cell repertoires in COVID-19. Generated by immunoSEQ multiplex PCR, the TCRdb table keeps only in-frame clones and is missing some. The data show a few hundred thousand clones, roughly 90% seen once. Sequencing was performed on PBMCs or T cells enriched from blood (not recorded which). Every receptor here comes from a woman in her 30s who had been exposed to COVID-19.

This chain connects TRBV29-1 to TRBJ1-2; D not certain. The V and J ends lost 3 bases and 8 bases respectively, with 13 bases between them. Germline V gene sequence: CDR1 SQVTM, CDR2 ANQGSEA. The CDR3 spans 12 residues. The CDR3 nucleotides are TGCAGCGTTGACCTGCCTTTCGGGGGCTACACCTTC. It is translated as CSVDLPFGGYTF.

J is TRBJ2-3 and V is TRBV7-7, with 9 nucleotides matching TRBD2. Per the germline V gene, CDR1 is SSHAT and CDR2 is FNYEAQ (reference sequence). The junction had 7 bases not matched to a gene; V was cut back by 5 bases and J by 4 bases. CDR3 length equals 15 residues. As DNA, the CDR3 is TGTGCCAGCAGCCCCCTAGCGGGAAGTGCAGATACGCAGTATTTT. Its protein is CASSPLAGSADTQYF. The full variable domain, with the rest looked up from reference TRBV7-7 and TRBJ2-3, is GAGVSQSPRYKVTKRGQDVTLRCDPISSHATLYWYQQALGQGPEFLTYFNYEAQPDKSGLPSDRFSAERPEGSISTLTIQRTEQRDSAMYRCASSPLAGSADTQYFGPGTRLTVL.

This clone was seen more than once but under ten times. This chain uses TRBV6-6 with TRBJ2-2, with 7 bases lining up with TRBD2. The CDR3 has 17 residues. J gave up 1 base and V 5 bases, and 10 bases lay outside the gene matches. Germline loops: CDR1 MNHNY, CDR2 SVGAGI (reference sequence). The CDR3 here is CASSLQRGSWNTGELFF. CDR3 nucleotide sequence: TGTGCCAGCAGTCTTCAACGCGGGAGCTGGAACACCGGGGAGCTGTTTTTT.

The rearrangement links TRBV15 to TRBJ1-2; 10 nucleotides match TRBD1. Germline V gene data show CDR1 as LNHNV and CDR2 as YYDKDF (reference sequence). Trimming removed 8 bases from V and 4 bases from J; junction bases left unmatched: 16. This CDR3 is built from 17 residues. The CDR3, as DNA: TGTGCCACCTCAGCAGAGATCGGGACAGGGGCCTCCTATGGCTACACCTTC. Translated: CATSAEIGTGASYGYTF.